This TCR beta chain was identified in a study of CD8+ T cells in alopecia areata. Reverse transcription of extracted RNA yielded cDNA, which provided the sequencing template. Only in-frame clones appear in the TCRdb table, and some are missing; sequencing was by immunoSEQ multiplex PCR. The sample lists 100,000 to 120,000 clones, 55% to 75% occurring once. The germline V gene has CDR1 SGHDT and CDR2 YYEEEE. V lost 4 bases to trimming and J lost 12 bases, with 17 bases between them. This CDR3 contains 13 residues. This clone was counted once. The chain is built from TRBV5-6 and TRBJ2-1, with D perhaps being TRBD1 or TRBD2 (5 bases each). This clonotype originated in a human donor in good health. Sequenced material: CD8+ T cells sorted from blood. The CDR3 DNA is TGTGCCAGCAGCCAGGGACGTACTGGTGCGCAGTTCTTC. Translating it yields CASSQGRTGAQFF.